Shown below are 14 T cell receptor beta chains from a single sample sequenced in a study of shared clonotypes between healthy human individuals. Data came from immunoSEQ multiplex PCR; TCRdb stores just in-frame clones and leaves some out. The top ten clones hold 0.37% of a sample with roughly 2,300,000 clones, 80% to 95% of them seen once. Sequenced: naive CD4+ T cells from PBMCs. The subset was: CD45RA+ positively selected. The receptor set was obtained from a man aged 18 to 29 in good health. Some clones in this sample may be carry-over from other donors' samples.

The chain couples TRBV6-5 to TRBJ2-7; D is unresolved. The CDR3 is made up of 14 amino acids. Trimming took off 4 bases at V and 0 bases at J, with 10 bases between the two ends. Germline loops: CDR1 MNHEY, CDR2 SVGAGI. The CDR3 region has the DNA TGTGCCAGCAGTTCCCCGACAAACTCCTACGAGCAGTACTTC. Translated: CASSSPTNSYEQYF.

This clone appeared once. The rearrangement uses TRBV9 and TRBJ2-4; 10 nucleotides align to TRBD1. Losses at the gene ends were 4 bases for V and 0 bases for J; bases not matched to a gene: 13. Germline V gives CDR1 SGDLS, CDR2 YYNGEE. CDR3 length: 19 residues. The DNA of the CDR3 is TGTGCCAGCAGCATGGGGACCGGGACAGGGGCCCTAGCCAAAAACATTCAGTACTTC. This codes for CASSMGTGTGALAKNIQYF.

J is TRBJ1-3 and V is TRBV9; 9 nucleotides match TRBD1. V was clipped by 0 bases and J by 1 base; unmatched bases: 2. Germline V gene lookup returns CDR1 SGDLS and CDR2 YYNGEE. The CDR3 contains 16 residues. CDR3 amino acids: CASSVGTGASGNTIYF. The CDR3 DNA is TGTGCCAGCAGCGTAGGGACAGGGGCTTCTGGAAACACCATATATTTT.

The chain combines TRBV28 with TRBJ2-6, with D unclear. V was shortened by 5 bases and J by 2 bases, with 7 bases between the two germline ends. CDR1 MDHEN and CDR2 SYDVKM come from the germline V gene. The CDR3 has 14 amino acids. The DNA of the CDR3 is TGTGCCAGCAGTCCTTTTGCTGGGGCCAACGTCCTGACTTTC. As protein: CASSPFAGANVLTF. The variable domain in full, with the rest retrieved from reference TRBV28 and TRBJ2-6, is DVKVTQSSRYLVKRTGEKVFLECVQDMDHENMFWYRQDPGLGLRLIYFSYDVKMKEKGDIPEGYSVSREKKERFSLILESASTNQTSMYLCASSPFAGANVLTFGAGSRLTVL.

V usage is TRBV7-3 and J usage is TRBJ2-1; TRBD2 matches 15 bases. The J segment lost 6 bases and the V segment lost 2 bases, leaving 2 bases of the junction unmatched. From germline, CDR1 is SGHTA and CDR2 FQGTGA. The CDR3 is 16 residues long. CDR3: CASSLGTSGRINEQFF. The CDR3 DNA is TGTGCCAGCAGCTTAGGGACTAGCGGGAGGATCAATGAGCAGTTCTTC. Filled out from reference TRBV7-3 and TRBJ2-1, the complete variable domain reads GAGVSQTPSNKVTEKGKYVELRCDPISGHTALYWYRQSLGQGPEFLIYFQGTGAADDSGLPNDRFFAVRPEGSVSTLKIQRTERGDSAVYLCASSLGTSGRINEQFFGPGTRLTVL.

CDR3 loop: CASSSGQSSYNEQFF. The CDR3 nucleotides are TGTGCCAGCAGCTCCGGACAGAGCTCCTACAATGAGCAGTTCTTC. The chain combines TRBV7-8 with TRBJ2-1, with a weak D call TRBD1 (6 bases). V was shortened by 4 bases and J by 0 bases, with 10 bases between the two germline ends. Germline CDR1 and CDR2: SGHVS and FQNEAQ. The CDR3 spans 15 residues.

This clone was seen a single time. This sample also contains other DNA sequences that code for the same CDR3. The chain has TRBV5-1 and TRBJ2-5; D ambiguous. V lost 0 bases and J 4 bases, leaving 10 bases between the germline ends. CDR1 and CDR2 (germline): SGHRS, YFSETQ. The CDR3 is made up of 14 amino acids. CDR3: CASSLEGPGETQYF. Here the CDR3 DNA reads TGCGCCAGCAGCTTGGAAGGGCCCGGAGAGACCCAGTACTTC.

The chain combines TRBV5-5 with TRBJ1-2, with a weak D call TRBD1 (5 bases). V lost 5 bases and J 4 bases, leaving 18 bases between the germline ends. This CDR3 has 15 residues. Germline-derived CDR1 and CDR2 are SGHKS and YYEKEE (reference sequence). For the CDR3, the DNA is TGTGCCAGCAGTCACCAGACAGATCTAATCTATGGCTACACCTTC. It codes for CASSHQTDLIYGYTF.

Details on this clone: At the DNA level, this CDR3 is encoded by other sequences in the same sample as well. V usage is TRBV10-3 and J usage is TRBJ1-5; D is uncertain. The CDR3 consists of 14 residues. The V end was cut by 2 bases, the J end by 6 bases, with 11 bases between. Germline CDR1 and CDR2: ENHRY and SYGVKD. Here the CDR3 reads CAISEVGPGQPQHF. The CDR3 nucleotides read TGTGCCATCAGTGAGGTAGGGCCCGGTCAGCCCCAGCATTTT.

This chain uses TRBV5-1 with TRBJ1-3, with a weak D call TRBD1 (5 bases). Trimming removed 4 bases from V and 9 bases from J, with 14 bases in between. This CDR3 is built from 13 residues. Germline-derived CDR1 and CDR2 are SGHRS and YFSETQ. As DNA, the CDR3 is TGCGCCAGCAGCCCGGGGCACGGGGGCACCATATATTTT. This codes for CASSPGHGGTIYF.

The chain combines TRBV28 with TRBJ2-3; D is perhaps TRBD1 (7 bases). CDR3 size: 16 residues. V was pared by 3 bases and J by 13 bases, with 26 bases between. In germline, CDR1 is MDHEN, CDR2 SYDVKM. This CDR3 reads CASSLARGWGSGDKYF. The DNA of the CDR3 is TGTGCCAGCAGTTTGGCCAGGGGGTGGGGGTCGGGAGACAAGTATTTT.

The V call is TRBV6-5, the J call TRBJ2-2, with D tentatively TRBD1 (6 bases). The ends were cut back, 6 bases at V and 8 bases at J, with 16 bases in the middle. Germline values: CDR1 MNHEY, CDR2 SVGAGI. The CDR3 is 14 amino acids. CDR3 region: CASSTGAGAGELFF. The CDR3 DNA reads as TGTGCCAGCAGCACTGGGGCAGGGGCTGGGGAGCTGTTTTTT.

The chain has TRBV5-1 and TRBJ1-2; tentative D call: TRBD1 (5 bases). Germline V gives CDR1 SGHRS, CDR2 YFSETQ. The V end was cut by 0 bases, the J end by 5 bases, with 26 bases between. The CDR3 length is 19 residues. CDR3 region: CASSLASAGRILGGYGYTF. CDR3 nucleotides: TGCGCCAGCAGCTTGGCCTCGGCGGGACGGATCCTTGGTGGGTATGGCTACACCTTC.

J is TRBJ1-2 and V is TRBV7-8; 8 nucleotides line up with TRBD1. Germline CDR1 and CDR2: SGHVS and FQNEAQ. The V gene end was trimmed by 5 bases and the J gene end by 0 bases; junction bases not matched to a gene: 5. This CDR3 region has 15 residues. CDR3 nucleotide sequence: TGTGCCAGCAGCAGCCAGGGGGCCACTAACTATGGCTACACCTTC. Its translation: CASSSQGATNYGYTF.